The sequence of this TCR beta chain was determined in a study of shared clonotypes between healthy human individuals. Broader study findings: Clonotype sharing across a few donors was observed for 4% to 5.5% of naive CD4 clonotypes.

Profiling relied on immunoSEQ multiplex PCR, and the TCRdb table lists in-frame clones only, not all of them. The data show some 1,100,000 clones, approximately 80% seen once. To note about this clone: Its antigen is not known.

This CDR3 is 14 amino acids long. From germline, CDR1 is SQVTM and CDR2 ANQGSEA. V was clipped by 6 bases and J by 0 bases, with 12 bases between them. The source is a man aged 18 to 29 in good health. Some clones in this sample may be carry-over from other donors' samples. The rearrangement links TRBV29-1 to TRBJ1-3; D unclear. Specimen: memory CD4+ T cells from PBMCs. Subset: CD45RA-negative fraction. The CDR3 sequence is CSVGDEYSGNTIYF. The CDR3 bases are TGCAGCGTCGGAGACGAATACTCTGGAAACACCATATATTTT.